A selection of T cell receptor beta chains follows, all from one sample in a study of a mutant IDH1 vaccine in newly diagnosed glioma. Using immunoSEQ multiplex PCR, the repertoire was profiled, and TCRdb retains in-frame clones only, with some absent. Here the sample spans over 75,000 clones, around 80% being singletons. Source: PBMCs, taken from a glioma patient treated with radiotherapy, temozolomide or both. These receptor sequences come from a man aged 35 to 55 with glioma. Each CDR3 is given with its conserved first and last residue. The order of the fields is CDR3 protein, CDR3 DNA, J gene, V gene, clone size, D gene. D genes are given only for firm matches. A row's size may be missing; if present it is once, few, many or a size class.

CASSLRQGDYEQYF | TGCGCCAGCAGCCTGAGGCAGGGAGACTACGAGCAGTACTTC | TRBJ2-7 | TRBV5-1 | - | -
CASSSNTGELFF | TGTGCCAGCAGCTCGAACACCGGGGAGCTGTTTTTT | TRBJ2-2 | TRBV7-3 | - | -
CASSADPGTGIYEQYF | TGTGCCAGCAGCGCAGATCCCGGGACAGGGATCTACGAGCAGTACTTC | TRBJ2-7 | TRBV9 | - | TRBD1
CASSFGQGGEQYF | TGTGCCAGCAGTTTTGGACAGGGAGGCGAGCAGTACTTC | TRBJ2-7 | TRBV5-6 | - | TRBD1
CAISESQGRVLGNTIYF | TGTGCCATCAGTGAGTCCCAGGGGAGAGTGCTTGGAAACACCATATATTTT | TRBJ1-3 | TRBV10-3 | - | -
CASSITTGDYGYTF | TGTGCCAGTAGTATAACTACAGGGGACTATGGCTACACCTTC | TRBJ1-2 | TRBV19 | - | TRBD1
CASSWTGQFPYEQYF | TGTGCCAGTTCCTGGACAGGGCAATTTCCCTACGAGCAGTACTTC | TRBJ2-7 | TRBV21-1 | few | -
CASSEASGTNTGELFF | TGTGCCAGCAGTGAGGCTAGCGGAACGAACACCGGGGAGCTGTTTTTT | TRBJ2-2 | TRBV6-4 | - | TRBD2
CASSPADGYGYTF | TGTGCCAGCTCACCTGCGGACGGATATGGCTACACCTTC | TRBJ1-2 | TRBV18 | - | -
CASSLNGVLNQPQHF | TGTGCCAGCAGCTTAAACGGGGTTCTCAATCAGCCCCAGCATTTT | TRBJ1-5 | TRBV7-2 | - | -
CASSLAGGPYEQYF | TGTGCCAGCAGTCTAGCGGGAGGGCCCTACGAGCAGTACTTC | TRBJ2-7 | TRBV7-3 | once | TRBD2
CATSRGGTGSNEQFF | TGTGCCACCAGCAGAGGGGGGACAGGGAGCAATGAGCAGTTCTTC | TRBJ2-1 | TRBV15 | few | TRBD1
CAWSVGSSSPLHF | TGTGCCTGGAGTGTGGGGAGTTCTTCACCCCTCCACTTT | TRBJ1-6 | TRBV30 | - | -
CASKMANSNQPQHF | TGTGCCTCCAAGATGGCAAATAGCAATCAGCCCCAGCATTTT | TRBJ1-5 | TRBV6-1 | - | -
CAWIGDGWAADTQYF | TGTGCCTGGATTGGGGACGGGTGGGCCGCAGATACGCAGTATTTT | TRBJ2-3 | TRBV30 | once | -